Below, 10 T cell receptor beta chains from the same sample are listed, as sequenced in a study of T cell repertoires in ileal Crohn's disease. Time point described: inflamed ileum from the surgical specimen. Libraries were prepared by immunoSEQ multiplex PCR; TCRdb keeps only in-frame clonotypes and omits some of them. The sample gives 12,000 to 15,000 clones, around 79% of which show up once; about 15% is in the top ten. The sample was ileal tissue. These receptors all stem from an adult with Crohn's disease.

The J gene is TRBJ2-7, the V gene TRBV18, with 15 nucleotides matching TRBD2. V dropped 0 bases and J dropped 2; count of bases not matched to a gene: 2. The germline V gene has CDR1 KGHSH and CDR2 LQKENI. The CDR3 is 17 amino acids. CDR3 loop: CASSPPGTSGGTYEQYF. Here the CDR3 DNA reads TGTGCCAGCTCACCACCGGGGACTAGCGGGGGGACCTACGAGCAGTACTTC.

This clone showed up just once. The V and J genes are TRBV10-2 and TRBJ1-6; TRBD1 might be the D (5 bases). V dropped 6 bases and J dropped 7 bases, with 16 bases sitting between them. This CDR3 comprises 15 residues. Germline V gives CDR1 WSHSY, CDR2 SAAADI. This CDR3 is CASSRVGDGNSPLHF. The CDR3 coding sequence is TGCGCCAGCAGCAGGGTCGGGGACGGGAATTCACCCCTCCACTTT.

V and J are TRBV2 and TRBJ2-7; D is uncertain. CDR3 size: 12 residues. Germline V CDR1 and CDR2: SNHLY, FYNNEI. The V end was cut by 3 bases, the J end by 1 base, with 4 bases between. The CDR3 nucleotides are TGTGCCAGCAGTGACGGATCCTACGAGCAGTACTTC. This gives the protein CASSDGSYEQYF.

J is TRBJ1-2 and V is TRBV7-9, with D tentatively TRBD1 (5 bases). CDR1 is SEHNR and CDR2 is FQNEAQ in the germline V gene (reference sequence). This CDR3 region has 14 residues. V was pared by 2 bases and J by 6 bases, with 13 bases between. The CDR3 DNA follows: TGTGCCAGCAGCTTATTGGGGGGTGGAAATGGCTACACCTTC. It translates to CASSLLGGGNGYTF.

The chain uses TRBV7-2 and TRBJ2-7, with unresolved D. CDR1 and CDR2 (germline): SGHTA, FQGNSA. This CDR3 spans 12 amino acids. V lost 2 bases and J lost 2, with 4 bases in between. This CDR3 reads CASSLIPYEQYF. The CDR3 DNA reads TGTGCCAGCAGCTTAATTCCCTACGAGCAGTACTTC.

This clone is a singleton in its sample. V is TRBV27 and J is TRBJ1-5; possibly TRBD1 for D (6 bases). This CDR3 contains 13 residues. Germline values: CDR1 MNHEY, CDR2 SMNVEV (reference sequence). V was shortened by 4 bases and J by 4 bases, with 8 bases between the two germline ends. Here the CDR3 reads CASSYRVNQPQHF. The CDR3 nucleotides are TGTGCCAGCAGTTACAGGGTGAATCAGCCCCAGCATTTT.

The chain links TRBV5-1 to TRBJ2-3, with 9 bases aligning to TRBD2. With V trimmed by 5 bases and J by 2 bases, 15 bases remained unmatched. This CDR3 spans 18 amino acids. The germline gives CDR1 SGHRS, CDR2 YFSETQ. CDR3 in DNA: TGCGCCAGCAGTTCTCCTGTGCTAGCGGGGACCCTCACAGATACGCAGTATTTT. Encoded protein: CASSSPVLAGTLTDTQYF.

V and J are TRBV5-1 and TRBJ1-1; D uncertain. The CDR3 sequence is 16 residues long. Germline V gene sequence: CDR1 SGHRS, CDR2 YFSETQ. Trimming shortened V by 0 bases and J by 0 bases, and 12 bases separated the two germline ends. The CDR3, as DNA: TGCGCCAGCAGCTTGGCGGTGGGCCATATGAACACTGAAGCTTTCTTT. This gives the protein CASSLAVGHMNTEAFF.

The count of this clone is one. This specimen includes other DNA sequences encoding the same CDR3. This chain links TRBV4-1 with TRBJ2-2, with D hard to call. The V and J ends lost 0 bases and 6 bases respectively, with 5 bases between them. CDR3 length: 13 residues. Germline V gene data show CDR1 as MGHRA and CDR2 as YSYEKL. CDR3 in DNA: TGCGCCAGCAGCCAAGATCTCGCCGGGGAGCTGTTTTTT. Residues: CASSQDLAGELFF.

The chain is built from TRBV4-1 and TRBJ1-2; D might be TRBD1 (6 bases). V was pared by 1 base and J by 1 base, with 16 bases between. Germline V gene sequence: CDR1 MGHRA, CDR2 YSYEKL. The CDR3 length is 17 residues. The CDR3 bases are TGCGCCAGCAGCCAAGGGGGGCCCGGGACGTTTAACTATGGCTACACCTTC. Protein product: CASSQGGPGTFNYGYTF.